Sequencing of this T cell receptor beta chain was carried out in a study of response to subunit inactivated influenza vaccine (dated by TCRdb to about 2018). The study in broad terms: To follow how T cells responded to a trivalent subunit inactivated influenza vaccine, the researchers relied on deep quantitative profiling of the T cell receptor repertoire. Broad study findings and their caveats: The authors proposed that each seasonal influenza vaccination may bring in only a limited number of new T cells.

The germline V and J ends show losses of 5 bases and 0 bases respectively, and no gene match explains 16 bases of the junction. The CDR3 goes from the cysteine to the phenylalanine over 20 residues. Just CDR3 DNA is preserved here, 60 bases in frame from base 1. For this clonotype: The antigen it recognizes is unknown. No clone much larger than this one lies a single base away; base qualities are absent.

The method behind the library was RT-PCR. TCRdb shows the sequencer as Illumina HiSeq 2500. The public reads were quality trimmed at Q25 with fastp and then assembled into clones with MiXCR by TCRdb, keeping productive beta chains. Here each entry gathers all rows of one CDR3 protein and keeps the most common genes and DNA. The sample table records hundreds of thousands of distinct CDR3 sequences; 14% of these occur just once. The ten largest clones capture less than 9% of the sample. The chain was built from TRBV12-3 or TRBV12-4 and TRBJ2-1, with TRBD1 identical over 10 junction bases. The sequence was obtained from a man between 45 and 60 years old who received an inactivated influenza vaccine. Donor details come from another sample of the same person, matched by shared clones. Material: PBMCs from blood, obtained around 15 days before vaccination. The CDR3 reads CASSTTTRDRGRGSYNEQFF. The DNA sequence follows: TGTGCCAGCAGTACCACAACCCGGGACAGGGGAAGAGGCTCCTACAATGAGCAGTTCTTC.